This T cell receptor beta chain emerged from a study of blood T cells in healthy people across ages. General observations from the study: Per-million-T-cell TCR beta diversity fell roughly linearly with age. Unsorted PBMCs blocked a conclusive comparison of naive and antigen-experienced cells.

This clonotype was counted only a few times. Its matching antigen is unknown. This CDR3 region has 16 residues. The V gene's germline CDR1 is MNHNS and CDR2 SASEGT. V lost 2 bases and J lost 6; bases outside the gene matches: 11. Isolated PBMCs totaled at least 6 million in each sample. The amount of total RNA extracted per sample was at least 5.5 micrograms. The use of a sample-barcoded 5' primer and a J-beta primer mix characterized a second PCR of 7 to 11 cycles. A single record per CDR3 protein comes from TCRdb applying MiXCR to the 5' RACE reads. This table has about 1.8 million distinct CDR3 sequences, about 50% appearing once.

The V call is TRBV6-1, the J call TRBJ2-3; TRBD2 matches 7 bases. Sequenced sample: blood. This clonotype was obtained from a woman in her forties in good health. The CDR3 here is CASSELRLATFDTQYF. DNA for the CDR3: TGTGCCAGCAGTGAATTAAGACTAGCCACCTTTGATACGCAGTATTTT.